This T cell receptor beta chain was identified in a study of T cells in women clearing cervical HPV infection. Study-wide context: Donors had HPV16-related CIN3 or worse; 2 had invasive cancer. Overall study results and limits: Associations may precede or follow infection; HPV-specific or memory T cells were not isolated.

Regarding this clone: Its cognate antigen is unknown.

Only in-frame clones appear in the TCRdb table, and some are missing; sequencing was by immunoSEQ multiplex PCR. The listing contains about 30,000 clones. The clonotype originates from a woman between 18 and 69 years old with a cervical HPV16 infection that either progressed to CIN3+ or cleared (not recorded which). Sequenced sample: blood buffy coat.

The CDR3 region is CASSQDRGSNQPQHF. CDR3 bases read: TGCGCCAGCAGCCAAGATCGGGGTAGCAATCAGCCC. The V and J genes are TRBV4-1 and TRBJ1-5; D is ambiguous. The DNA ends 3 residues before the CDR3 does, and the rest of the CDR3 is filled in from the germline J gene. This CDR3 is 15 amino acids long. The germline V and J ends were trimmed by 0 bases and 0 bases, with 6 bases remaining between them. Germline V gene sequence: CDR1 MGHRA, CDR2 YSYEKL.